Sequencing of this TCR beta chain was carried out in a study of early T cells in non-severe SARS-CoV-2 infection (dated by TCRdb to 2020 to 2023). In the study overall: TCR sequencing used bulk RNA from unsorted whole blood, so alpha and beta chains could not be paired. The study at large found these results: VDJdb matching was skewed toward anti-spike CD8 responses and likely underestimated virus-specific expansions, missing private and CD4 specificities.

Set within a cohort of healthcare workers in London, UK, this nested case-control study involved weekly PCR testing of nasopharyngeal swabs along with blood sampling. Between 23 and 31 March 2020, the week of the UK lockdown, healthcare workers were enrolled and then followed up weekly for as long as 16 weeks. The CDR3 contains 13 residues, cysteine and phenylalanine counted. The DNA shown is the 39-base CDR3, in frame from base 1. V and J lose 3 bases and 10 bases, and a span of 12 bases separates them. As encoded in the germline V gene, CDR1 is SGHNT while CDR2 is YENEEA. Libraries were constructed by 5' RACE. Instrument on record: NextSeq 500. The TCR library protocol attached unique molecular identifiers to individual cDNA molecules to correct for sequencing error and PCR bias. Sequencing covered both TCR alpha and beta chains, and within each sample the abundances of alpha and beta sequences were tightly co-correlated. Per the original workflow: Decombinator V4 was used to annotate the V gene, J gene and CDR3 of the TCR sequences. Expanded TCRs were defined as changing significantly between any two time points under a Poisson model with p below 0.0001. TCR abundances were normalised to the total number of TCRs sequenced per sample and expressed as counts per million. MAIT TCRs were defined by TRAV1-2 paired with TRAJ12, TRAJ20 or TRAJ33, and iNKT TCRs by TRAV10 paired with TRAJ18. VDJdb, accessed 1 November 2021, was searched for CMV, EBV and SARS-CoV-2 annotated TCRs, with TCRs annotated for multiple antigens excluded. The public reads were quality trimmed at Q25 with fastp and then assembled into clones with MiXCR by TCRdb, keeping productive beta chains. Each entry is one CDR3 protein sequence, shown with its most common DNA and genes. The V and J calls shown here were made by TCRdb, not taken from the authors' results. In all, the sample holds 35,000 to 55,000 distinct CDR3 sequences, and about 9.9% of those were seen once. Together, the top ten hold about a fifth of the sample.

This clonotype was observed at least ten times. Its antigen remains unidentified. Base qualities are missing; no much larger clone stands one base away. The clonotype originates from an adult who was a healthcare worker with PCR-confirmed SARS-CoV-2 infection or an uninfected control (not recorded which). The chain is encoded by TRBV11-3 joined to TRBJ2-2; D gene: possibly TRBD1, on 5 matching bases. Sequences were obtained from whole blood. The DNA is as follows: TGTGCCAGCAGCTTGCCAGGGTCAGAGGAGCTGTTTTTT. Translated, it gives CASSLPGSEELFF.